Below, 12 T cell receptor beta chains from the same sample are listed, as sequenced in a study of response to subunit inactivated influenza vaccine. Each CDR3 protein gets one entry after TCRdb re-called the RT-PCR reads with MiXCR. The sample yields approximately 520,000 distinct CDR3 sequences, roughly 23% seen once. The source was CD4+ T cells sorted from PBMCs, collected around 5 days after vaccination. These receptors all come from a man between 50 and 59 years old who received an inactivated influenza vaccine.

This clonotype was recorded a few times. The chain is built from TRBV5-1 and TRBJ2-2; a possible D gene is TRBD1 (6 bases). The CDR3 has 16 amino acids. Trimming cost V 0 bases and J 6 bases, with 15 bases left between them. The germline V gene has CDR1 SGHRS and CDR2 YFSETQ. Here the CDR3 reads CASSLVPRGSAGELFF. The CDR3 nucleotides are TGCGCCAGCAGCTTGGTTCCCAGGGGATCGGCCGGGGAGCTGTTTTTT.

The chain employs TRBV6-2 or TRBV6-3 and TRBJ2-1; the match to TRBD2 covers 8 bases. With V trimmed by 10 bases and J by 3 bases, 14 bases remained unmatched. Germline V CDR1 and CDR2: MNHEY, SVGEGT. The CDR3 has 16 residues. CDR3 nucleotide sequence: TGTGCCAAAACGCGGGCCGGGAGGGAGAACTACAATGAGCAGTTCTTC. Translation gives CAKTRAGRENYNEQFF.

Only a few counts were recorded for this clonotype. The chain employs TRBV12-3 or TRBV12-4 and TRBJ2-5; 9 bases are a match to TRBD1. V lost 5 bases to trimming and J lost 11 bases; unmatched junction nucleotides: 9. The CDR3 loop spans 13 amino acids. Here the CDR3 DNA reads TGTGCCAGCAGTACAGGGACAGGGAGGAATCAGTACTTC. Amino acids: CASSTGTGRNQYF.

The chain is built from TRBV20-1 and TRBJ1-1, with TRBD1 identical over 7 bases. V was clipped by 1 base and J by 0 bases; unmatched bases: 5. Germline V gene data show CDR1 as DFQATT and CDR2 as SNEGSKA (reference sequence). This CDR3 contains 15 residues. In DNA form, the CDR3 reads TGCAGTGCTAGAGCCAGACAGGGCCTGAACACTGAAGCTTTCTTT. Its translation is CSARARQGLNTEAFF.

The chain uses TRBV7-9 and TRBJ1-2, with 10 bases fitting TRBD1. V was pared by 4 bases and J by 4 bases, with 6 bases of the junction left unmatched. The length of the CDR3 is 15 residues. Looked up from germline, CDR1 is SEHNR and CDR2 is FQNEAQ (reference sequence). Here the CDR3 DNA reads TGTGCCAGCAGCTCTTCGACAGGGGGCATCTATGGCTACACCTTC. Translated, it gives CASSSSTGGIYGYTF. The complete variable domain, with remaining parts taken from reference TRBV7-9 and TRBJ1-2, reads DTGVSQNPRHKITKRGQNVTFRCDPISEHNRLYWYRQTLGQGPEFLTYFQNEAQLEKSRLLSDRFSAERPKGSFSTLEIQRTEQGDSAMYLCASSSSTGGIYGYTFGSGTRLTVV.

The J gene is TRBJ2-3, the V gene TRBV20-1; D is unresolved. Trimming pared 3 bases from V and 6 bases from J, leaving 10 bases between. This CDR3 region has 12 residues. CDR1 DFQATT and CDR2 SNEGSKA come from the germline V gene (reference sequence). The CDR3 sequence is CSASYQPDTQYF. As DNA, the CDR3 is TGCAGTGCTAGTTATCAACCCGATACGCAGTATTTT.

The CDR3 DNA follows: TGTGCCAGCAGTGAATGGGGTGATGAGCAGTTCTTC. Translated, it gives CASSEWGDEQFF. V usage is TRBV25-1 and J usage is TRBJ2-1; D call uncertain. This CDR3 has 12 amino acids. The germline V gene encodes CDR1 MGHDK and CDR2 SYGVNS. V shed 1 base and J shed 8 bases, with 6 bases lying between them. The entire variable domain, with the rest obtained from reference TRBV25-1 and TRBJ2-1, is as follows: EADIYQTPRYLVIGTGKKITLECSQTMGHDKMYWYQQDPGMELHLIHYSYGVNSTEKGDLSSESTVSRIRTEHFPLTLESARPSHTSQYLCASSEWGDEQFFGPGTRLTVL.

The chain combines TRBV6-2 or TRBV6-3 with TRBJ1-6; no clear D. The germline V gene has CDR1 MNHEY and CDR2 SVGEGT. V dropped 6 bases and J dropped 7 bases, with 4 bases sitting between them. The CDR3 consists of 11 residues. The CDR3 DNA reads TGTGCCAGCAGAGGGAATTCACCCCTCCACTTT. Protein: CASRGNSPLHF.

The chain combines TRBV10-3 with TRBJ2-3; tentative D call: TRBD1 (6 bases). The CDR3 contains 17 residues. V gave up 2 bases and J gave up 4 bases, with 19 bases separating them. Germline CDR1 is ENHRY and CDR2 is SYGVKD. The CDR3 is CAISERWGLSDADTQYF. CDR3 DNA sequence: TGTGCCATCAGTGAGCGGTGGGGGCTATCGGACGCAGATACGCAGTATTTT.

The chain joins TRBV28 to TRBJ1-2, with a possible D match to TRBD1 (5 bases). This CDR3 spans 14 amino acids. Trimming removed 1 base at V and 7 bases at J, with 13 bases between. The germline CDR1 and CDR2 sequences are MDHEN and SYDVKM. The CDR3 loop reads CASSLLGVTSGYTF. In nucleotides, the CDR3 is TGTGCCAGCAGTTTATTAGGGGTTACGAGTGGCTACACCTTC.

This clonotype came up a few times. The rearrangement joins TRBV5-1 to TRBJ2-6; the D is unclear. Germline loops: CDR1 SGHRS, CDR2 YFSETQ. CDR3 length equals 15 residues. V was trimmed by 0 bases and J by 2 bases, leaving 6 bases between them. CDR3: CASSLARTGANVLTF. In DNA form, the CDR3 reads TGCGCCAGCAGCTTGGCTCGAACTGGGGCCAACGTCCTGACTTTC.

This clonotype was detected only a few times. This chain joins TRBV7-6 and TRBJ2-7, with D possibly TRBD2 on 7 matching bases. V was pared by 1 base and J by 6 bases, with 13 bases between. CDR1 and CDR2 (germline): SGHVS, FNYEAQ. The CDR3 sequence is 14 residues long. CDR3 DNA: TGTGCCAGCAGCTTAGGGGGGCGGGGGTCCGAGCAGTACTTC. Protein product: CASSLGGRGSEQYF.